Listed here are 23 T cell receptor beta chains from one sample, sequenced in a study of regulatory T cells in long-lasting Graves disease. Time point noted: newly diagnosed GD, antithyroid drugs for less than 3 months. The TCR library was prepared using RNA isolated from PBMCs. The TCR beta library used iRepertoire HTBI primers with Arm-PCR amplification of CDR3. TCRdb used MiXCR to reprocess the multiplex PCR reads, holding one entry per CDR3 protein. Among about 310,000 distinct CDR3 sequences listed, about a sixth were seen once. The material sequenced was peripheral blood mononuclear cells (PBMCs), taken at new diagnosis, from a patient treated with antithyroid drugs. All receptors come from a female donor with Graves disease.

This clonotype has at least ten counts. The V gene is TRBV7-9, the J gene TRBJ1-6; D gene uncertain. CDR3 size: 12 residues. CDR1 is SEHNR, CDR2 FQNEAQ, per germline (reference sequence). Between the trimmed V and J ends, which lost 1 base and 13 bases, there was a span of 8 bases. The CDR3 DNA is TGTGCCAGCAGCTTAGAGGGCGGTCCCCTCCACTTT. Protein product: CASSLEGGPLHF. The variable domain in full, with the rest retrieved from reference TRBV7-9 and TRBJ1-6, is DTGVSQNPRHKITKRGQNVTFRCDPISEHNRLYWYRQTLGQGPEFLTYFQNEAQLEKSRLLSDRFSAERPKGSFSTLEIQRTEQGDSAMYLCASSLEGGPLHFGNGTRLTVT.

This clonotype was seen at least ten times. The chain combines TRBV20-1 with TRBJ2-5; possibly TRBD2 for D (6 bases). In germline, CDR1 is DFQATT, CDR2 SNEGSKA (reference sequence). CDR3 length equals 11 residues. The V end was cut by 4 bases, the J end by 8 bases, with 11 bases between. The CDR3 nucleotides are TGCAGTGCTACAGTAGGACTAACCCAGTACTTC. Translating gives CSATVGLTQYF.

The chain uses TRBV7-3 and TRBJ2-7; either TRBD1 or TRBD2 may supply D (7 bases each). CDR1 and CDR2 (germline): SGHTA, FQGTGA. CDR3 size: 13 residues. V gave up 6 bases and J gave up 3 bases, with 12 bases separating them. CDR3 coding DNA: TGTGCCAGCAGTGCAGGGGGGGGCTACGAGCAGTACTTC. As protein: CASSAGGGYEQYF. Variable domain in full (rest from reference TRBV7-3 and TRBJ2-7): GAGVSQTPSNKVTEKGKYVELRCDPISGHTALYWYRQSLGQGPEFLIYFQGTGAADDSGLPNDRFFAVRPEGSVSTLKIQRTERGDSAVYLCASSAGGGYEQYFGPGTRLTVT.

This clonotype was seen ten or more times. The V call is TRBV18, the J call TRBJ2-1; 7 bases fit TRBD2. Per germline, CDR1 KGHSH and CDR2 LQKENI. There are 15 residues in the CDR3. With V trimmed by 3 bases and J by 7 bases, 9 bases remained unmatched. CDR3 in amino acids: CASSPPSGPGNEQFF. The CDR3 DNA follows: TGTGCCAGCTCACCGCCTAGCGGACCGGGGAATGAGCAGTTCTTC.

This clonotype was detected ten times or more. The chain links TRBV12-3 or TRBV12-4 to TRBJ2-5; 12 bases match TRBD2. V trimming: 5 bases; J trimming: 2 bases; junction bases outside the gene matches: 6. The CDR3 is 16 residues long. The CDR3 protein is CASSPTSGRGQETQYF. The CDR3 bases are TGTGCCAGCAGTCCGACTAGCGGGAGAGGACAAGAGACCCAGTACTTC.

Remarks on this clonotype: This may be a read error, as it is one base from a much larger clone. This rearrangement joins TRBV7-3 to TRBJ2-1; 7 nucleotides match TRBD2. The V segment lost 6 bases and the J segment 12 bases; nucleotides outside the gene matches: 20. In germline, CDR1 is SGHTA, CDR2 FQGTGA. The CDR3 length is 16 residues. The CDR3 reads CASSPSRLAGARGQFF. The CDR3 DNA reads TGTGCCAGCAGTCCTTCCCGACTGGCGGGAGCGAGGGGGCAGTTCTTC.

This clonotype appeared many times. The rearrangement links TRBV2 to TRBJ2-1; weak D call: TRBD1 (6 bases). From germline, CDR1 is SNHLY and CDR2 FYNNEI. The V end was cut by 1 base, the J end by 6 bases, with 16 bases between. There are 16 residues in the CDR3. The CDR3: CASSEVEGLGGNEQFF. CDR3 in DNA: TGTGCCAGCAGTGAAGTCGAGGGCCTAGGGGGCAATGAGCAGTTCTTC.

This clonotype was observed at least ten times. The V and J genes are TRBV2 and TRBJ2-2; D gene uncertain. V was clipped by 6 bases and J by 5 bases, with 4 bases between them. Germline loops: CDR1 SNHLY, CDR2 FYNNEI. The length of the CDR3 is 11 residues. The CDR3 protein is CASSLTGELFF. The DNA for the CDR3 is TGTGCCAGCAGCTTAACCGGGGAGCTGTTTTTT. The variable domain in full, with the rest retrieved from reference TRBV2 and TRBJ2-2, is EPEVTQTPSHQVTQMGQEVILRCVPISNHLYFYWYRQILGQKVEFLVSFYNNEISEKSEIFDDQFSVERPDGSNFTLKIRSTKLEDSAMYFCASSLTGELFFGEGSRLTVL.

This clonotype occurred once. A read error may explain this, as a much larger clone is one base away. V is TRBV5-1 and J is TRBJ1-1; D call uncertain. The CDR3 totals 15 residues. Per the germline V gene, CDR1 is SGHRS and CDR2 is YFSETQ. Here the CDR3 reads CASSSVEGLGTEALF. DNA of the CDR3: TGCGCCAGCAGCTCCGTAGAGGGTCTCGGCACTGAAGCTTTGTTT.

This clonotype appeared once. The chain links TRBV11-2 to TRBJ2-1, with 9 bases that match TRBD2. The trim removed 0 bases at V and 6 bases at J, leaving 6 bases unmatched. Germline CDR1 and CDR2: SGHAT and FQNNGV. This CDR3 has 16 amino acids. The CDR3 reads CASSLEASGNFNEQFF. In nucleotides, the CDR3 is TGTGCCAGCAGCTTAGAGGCTAGCGGGAACTTCAATGAGCAGTTCTTC.

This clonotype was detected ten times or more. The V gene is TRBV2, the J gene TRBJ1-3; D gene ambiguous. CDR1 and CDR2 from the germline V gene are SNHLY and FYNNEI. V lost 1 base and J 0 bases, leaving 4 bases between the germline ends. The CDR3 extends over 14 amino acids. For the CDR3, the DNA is TGTGCCAGCAGTGAAGGCAGCTCTGGAAACACCATATATTTT. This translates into CASSEGSSGNTIYF.

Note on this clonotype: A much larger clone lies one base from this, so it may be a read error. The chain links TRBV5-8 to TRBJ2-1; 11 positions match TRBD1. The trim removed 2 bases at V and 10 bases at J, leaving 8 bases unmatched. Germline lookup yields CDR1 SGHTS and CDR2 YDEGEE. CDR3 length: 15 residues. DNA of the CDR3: TGTGCCAGCAGCTTCTCCGGGACAGGGGGGCGCGAGCAGTTCTTC. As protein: CASSFSGTGGREQFF. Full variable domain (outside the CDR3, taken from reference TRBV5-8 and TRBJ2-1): EAGVTQSPTHLIKTRGQQATLRCSPISGHTSVYWYQQALGLGLQFLLWYDEGEERNRGNFPPRFSGRQFPNYSSELNVNALELEDSALYLCASSFSGTGGREQFFGPGTRLTVL.

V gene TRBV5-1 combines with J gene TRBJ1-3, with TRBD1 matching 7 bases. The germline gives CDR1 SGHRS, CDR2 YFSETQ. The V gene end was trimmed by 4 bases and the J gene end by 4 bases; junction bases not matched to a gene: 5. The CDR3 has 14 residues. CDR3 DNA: TGCGCCAGCAGCGCCGGGACAGTAGGAAACACCATATATTTT. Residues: CASSAGTVGNTIYF.

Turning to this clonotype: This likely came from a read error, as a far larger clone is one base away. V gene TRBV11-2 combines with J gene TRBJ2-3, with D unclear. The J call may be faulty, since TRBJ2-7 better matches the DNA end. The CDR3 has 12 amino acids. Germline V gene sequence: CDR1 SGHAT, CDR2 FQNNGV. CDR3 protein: CASGRQTYEQYF. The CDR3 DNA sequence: TGTGCCAGCGGCCGACAAACCTACGAGCAGTACTTC.

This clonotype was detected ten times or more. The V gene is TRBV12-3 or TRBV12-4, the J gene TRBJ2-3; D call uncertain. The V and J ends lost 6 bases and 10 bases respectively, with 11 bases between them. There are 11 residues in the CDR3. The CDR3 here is CASSQTLSQYF. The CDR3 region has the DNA TGTGCCAGCAGCCAGACCCTATCGCAGTATTTT.

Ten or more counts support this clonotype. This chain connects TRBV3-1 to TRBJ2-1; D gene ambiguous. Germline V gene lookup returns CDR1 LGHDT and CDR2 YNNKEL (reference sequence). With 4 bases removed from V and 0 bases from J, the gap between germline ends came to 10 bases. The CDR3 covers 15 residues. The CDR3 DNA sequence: TGTGCCAGCAGCCTTCGGCGGAGCTCCTACAATGAGCAGTTCTTC. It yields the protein CASSLRRSSYNEQFF.

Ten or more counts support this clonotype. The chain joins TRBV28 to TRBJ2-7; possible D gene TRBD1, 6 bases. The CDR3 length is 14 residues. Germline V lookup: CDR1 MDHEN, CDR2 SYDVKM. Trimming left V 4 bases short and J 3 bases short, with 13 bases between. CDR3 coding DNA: TGTGCCAGCAGTTCCCCCGACAGGAGCTACGAGCAGTACTTC. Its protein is CASSSPDRSYEQYF.

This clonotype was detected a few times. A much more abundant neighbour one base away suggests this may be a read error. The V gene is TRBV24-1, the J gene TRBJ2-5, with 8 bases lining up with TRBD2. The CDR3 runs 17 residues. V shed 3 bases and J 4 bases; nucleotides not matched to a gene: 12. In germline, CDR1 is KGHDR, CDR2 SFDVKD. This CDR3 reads CATSDTLGPAGVETQYF. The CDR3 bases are TGTGCCACCAGTGATACCCTGGGACCAGCGGGAGTAGAGACCCAGTACTTC.

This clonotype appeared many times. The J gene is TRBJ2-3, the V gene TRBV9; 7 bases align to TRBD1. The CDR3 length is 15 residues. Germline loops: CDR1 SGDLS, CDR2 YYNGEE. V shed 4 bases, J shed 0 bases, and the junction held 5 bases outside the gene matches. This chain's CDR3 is CASSPGGSSTDTQYF. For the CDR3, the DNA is TGTGCCAGCAGCCCAGGGGGTTCTAGCACAGATACGCAGTATTTT. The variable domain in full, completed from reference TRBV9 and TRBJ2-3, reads DSGVTQTPKHLITATGQRVTLRCSPRSGDLSVYWYQQSLDQGLQFLIQYYNGEERAKGNILERFSAQQFPDLHSELNLSSLELGDSALYFCASSPGGSSTDTQYFGPGTRLTVL.

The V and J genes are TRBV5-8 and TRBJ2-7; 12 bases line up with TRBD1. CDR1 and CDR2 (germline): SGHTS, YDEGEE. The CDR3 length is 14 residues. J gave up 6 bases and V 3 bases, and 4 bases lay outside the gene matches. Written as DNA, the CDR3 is TGTGCCAGCAGCTGGGGGACAGGGGGCAGCGAGCAGTACTTC. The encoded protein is CASSWGTGGSEQYF.

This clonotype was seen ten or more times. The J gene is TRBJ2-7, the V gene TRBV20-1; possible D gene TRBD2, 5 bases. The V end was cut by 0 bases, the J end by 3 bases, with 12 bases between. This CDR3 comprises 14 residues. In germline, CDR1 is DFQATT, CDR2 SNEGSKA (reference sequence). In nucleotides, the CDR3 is TGCAGTGCTAGAGATAGAACTAGGATCTACGAGCAGTACTTC. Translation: CSARDRTRIYEQYF.

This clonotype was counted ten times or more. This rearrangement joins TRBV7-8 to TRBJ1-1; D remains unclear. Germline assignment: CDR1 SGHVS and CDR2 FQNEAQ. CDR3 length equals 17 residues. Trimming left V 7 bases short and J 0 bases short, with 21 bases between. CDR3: CASTKVWVRLMNTEAFF. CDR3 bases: TGTGCCAGCACCAAGGTCTGGGTCCGCCTCATGAACACTGAAGCTTTCTTT.

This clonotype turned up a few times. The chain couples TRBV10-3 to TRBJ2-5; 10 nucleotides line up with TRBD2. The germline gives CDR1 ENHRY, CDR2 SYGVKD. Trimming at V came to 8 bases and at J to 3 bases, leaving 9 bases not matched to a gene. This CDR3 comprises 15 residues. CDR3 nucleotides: TGTGCCATCCAACCGGGACTAGCGCTGGAAGAGACCCAGTACTTC. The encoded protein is CAIQPGLALEETQYF.